This TCR beta chain emerged from a study of T cells after yellow fever vaccination. This clonotype was picked up many times. CDR3 length: 14 amino acids. CDR1 SGHTA and CDR2 FQGNSA come from the germline V gene. Trimming took 5 bases from V and 3 from J, leaving 13 bases between them. A 5'RACE template-switching step, the method used to make TCR cDNA, added a universal primer site and UMIs. Via MiXCR, TCRdb re-called the 5' RACE reads, giving one row per CDR3 protein. The sample carries about 260,000 distinct CDR3 sequences, around 4.9% recorded once. This receptor was obtained from a man aged 18 to 35 who received the YFV17D yellow fever vaccine. The sequenced sample was CD4+ T cells sorted from PBMCs, obtained on the day of the yellow fever booster vaccination. The J gene is TRBJ1-1, the V gene TRBV7-2; D is ambiguous. The CDR3 sequence: CASSAHLEDTEAFF. For the CDR3, the DNA is TGTGCCAGCAGCGCTCACTTGGAGGACACTGAAGCTTTCTTT.